This T cell receptor (beta chain) came from a study of T cells in Graves' hyperthyroidism and ophthalmopathy. The table lists this clonotype with a few counts. There were TCR beta CDR3 regions amplified from RNA transcripts. HTBI primers drove first-round RT-PCR of the TCR CDR3. In TCRdb, the multiplex PCR reads were re-called with MiXCR into one record per CDR3 protein. The sample lists fewer than 650,000 distinct CDR3 sequences, around 43% occurring once. This CDR3 is built from 13 residues. Germline V gives CDR1 MNHEY, CDR2 SVGEGT. The sequencing input was peripheral blood or thyroid tissue (not recorded which). The chain carries TRBV6-2 or TRBV6-3 and TRBJ1-5; D ambiguous. The sequence came from an adult woman with Graves' disease, either hyperthyroidism or ophthalmopathy (not recorded which). The CDR3 DNA sequence: TGTGTCACTAGCCCGTACAACAATCAGCCCCAGCATTTT. It encodes CVTSPYNNQPQHF.